The rows below give T cell receptor beta chains drawn from one sample of a study of blood T cells in healthy people across ages. TCRdb re-analysed the 5' RACE reads in MiXCR, keeping a single row per CDR3 protein. The table records fewer than 800,000 distinct CDR3 sequences, approximately 29% of them present only once. Sequencing input: blood. These receptors were obtained from a woman older than 75 in good health. Both conserved end residues are trimmed from each CDR3.

v_gene,CDR3aa
TRBV18,ASSPSSGQETQY
TRBV7-3,ASSLKGKTEAF
TRBV7-2,ASTRSRGETQY
TRBV20-1,SARQEGEKLF
TRBV25-1,ASSAGLALASQETQY
TRBV12-3/TRBV12-4,ASGGLAGGTYNEQF
TRBV7-6,ASSYPGQSTDTQY
TRBV29-1,SVVPQADPYNEQF
TRBV5-1,ASSLSTRNTGELF
TRBV4-1,ASSQEVRTNYGYT
TRBV20-1,SAKKGGASGGGEQY
TRBV20-1,SARAQDRYNEQF
TRBV12-3/TRBV12-4,ASSFGEQPQH
TRBV6-5,ASSASGGAETQY
TRBV7-2,ASTQRRSIFSSEAF
TRBV30,AWSGQGARDYGYT
TRBV7-2,ASGLETSGGMDTQY
TRBV14,ASSGRDWTPLH
TRBV5-4,ASSLDRVDGYT
TRBV29-1,SASSPGTANTGELF
TRBV7-3,ASSHGLAGGTQY
TRBV7-2,ASRSRGDYEQY
TRBV7-9,ASSFGASAYGYT
TRBV7-2,ASSAPPTGTGEAF
TRBV18,ASSPRLRAGNTEAF
TRBV5-1,ASSLFGTTSPNEQY
TRBV5-1,ASGRGDTYGYT
TRBV29-1,SVEEEGAETDTQY
TRBV20-1,SARKGGDGYT
TRBV7-8,ASSSLANYGYT
TRBV7-2,ASSLSESSGANILT
TRBV20-1,SASRTSGGNNEQF
TRBV20-1,SARRLAGRIYTDTQY
TRBV6-6,ASSYSMDAGGGYT
TRBV5-1,ARSLEPQVGGYT
TRBV7-2,ASSSYGGEFNYGYT